This record concerns one TCR beta chain sequence. Its cognate antigen is unknown. Germline loops: CDR1 GTSNPN, CDR2 SVGIG (reference sequence). CDR3 size: 17 residues. Germline trimming cut 2 bases from V and 3 bases from J; bases unmatched to any gene: 14. Method: immunoSEQ multiplex PCR; TCRdb's copy keeps in-frame clones and lacks some. The sample holds a few hundred thousand clones, approximately 88% seen once. The sample is drawn from a study of Ad26.COV2.S vaccination and SARS-CoV-2 variants. Across the whole study: Intramuscular Ad26.COV2.S doses were given once or twice, 56 days apart. Whole-study findings and limits: Measurements of TCR breadth and depth may have given underestimates of the total T cell responses.

Treatment given: roughly 20 received Ad26.COV2.S at low or high dose, single or two shots; roughly five received placebo; per-sample allocation not given. Each sample was drawn 63 days after the first injection (of vaccine or placebo). The chain combines TRBV30 with TRBJ2-5; 8 bases line up with TRBD1. Sequenced material: peripheral blood, taken in a trial of Ad26.COV2.S vaccine versus placebo. The TCR originated in a person aged 18-60 years who received the Ad26.COV2.S COVID-19 vaccine or a placebo. The CDR3 loop reads CAWSYGFVPGQEETQYF. CDR3 bases: TGTGCCTGGAGTTATGGTTTCGTACCGGGACAGGAAGAGACCCAGTACTTC.